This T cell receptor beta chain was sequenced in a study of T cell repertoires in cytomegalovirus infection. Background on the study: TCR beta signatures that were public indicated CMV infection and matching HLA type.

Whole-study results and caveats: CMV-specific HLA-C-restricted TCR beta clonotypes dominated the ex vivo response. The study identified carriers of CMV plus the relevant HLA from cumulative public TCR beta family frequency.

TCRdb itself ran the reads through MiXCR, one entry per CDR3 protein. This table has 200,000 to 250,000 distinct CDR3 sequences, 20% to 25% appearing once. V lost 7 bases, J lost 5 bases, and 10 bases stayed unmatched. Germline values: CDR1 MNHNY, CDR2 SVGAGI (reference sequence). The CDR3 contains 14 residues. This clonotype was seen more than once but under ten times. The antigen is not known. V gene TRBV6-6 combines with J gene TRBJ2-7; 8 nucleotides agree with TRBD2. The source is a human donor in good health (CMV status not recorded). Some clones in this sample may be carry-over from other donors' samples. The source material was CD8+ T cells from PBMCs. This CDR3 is CASNGGGTLHEQYF. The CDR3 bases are TGTGCCAGCAACGGGGGGGGAACTCTCCACGAGCAGTACTTC.